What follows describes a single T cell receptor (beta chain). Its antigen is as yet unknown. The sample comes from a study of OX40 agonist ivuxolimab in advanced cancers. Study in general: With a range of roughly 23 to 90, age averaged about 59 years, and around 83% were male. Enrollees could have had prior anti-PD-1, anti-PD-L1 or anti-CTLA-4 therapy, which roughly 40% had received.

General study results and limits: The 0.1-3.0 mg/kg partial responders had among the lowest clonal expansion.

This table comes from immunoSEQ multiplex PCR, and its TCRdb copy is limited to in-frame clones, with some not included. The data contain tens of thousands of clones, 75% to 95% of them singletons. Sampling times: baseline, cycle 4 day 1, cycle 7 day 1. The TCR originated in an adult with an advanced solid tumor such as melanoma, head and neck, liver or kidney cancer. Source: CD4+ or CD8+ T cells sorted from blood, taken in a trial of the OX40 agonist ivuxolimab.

This CDR3 reads CASNGLPGVEPQHF. For the CDR3, the DNA is TGTGCCAGTAACGGACTCCCGGGTGTGGAGCCCCAGCATTTT. The V call is TRBV19, the J call TRBJ1-5, with unresolved D. With 7 bases removed from V and 8 bases from J, the gap between germline ends came to 18 bases. This CDR3 has 14 residues. Germline V gene sequence: CDR1 LNHDA, CDR2 SQIVND (reference sequence).